Listed below are T cell receptor beta chains from one sample, sequenced in a study of shared clonotypes between healthy human individuals. Produced via immunoSEQ multiplex PCR; TCRdb's table is partial and in-frame only. The table records about 2.4 million clones, over 85% of them present only once. Sequencing was done on a sample of naive CD4+ T cells from PBMCs. Source of these receptors: a man aged 18 to 29 in good health. Some clones in this sample may be carry-over from other donors' samples. Each CDR3 is given with its conserved first and last residue. D genes are given only for firm matches. Clone size is given for some rows only: seen once, a few or many times, or a class if the clone is expanded.

len: 16; abundance: .; j_gene: TRBJ2-2; d_gene: .; v_gene: TRBV7-3; CDR3nt: TGTGCCAGCAGCCGACCTAGGGGGTCGAACACCGGGGAGCTGTTTTTT; CDR3aa: CASSRPRGSNTGELFF
len: 15; abundance: .; j_gene: TRBJ2-5; d_gene: TRBD2; v_gene: TRBV18; CDR3nt: TGTGCCAGCTCACCGGGAAGCGGGAGCCAAGAGACCCAGTACTTC; CDR3aa: CASSPGSGSQETQYF
len: 14; abundance: .; j_gene: TRBJ2-7; d_gene: TRBD1; v_gene: TRBV7-3; CDR3nt: TGTGCCAGCAGCTTTGACAGGGGGCGCGACGAGCAGTACTTC; CDR3aa: CASSFDRGRDEQYF
len: 16; abundance: .; j_gene: TRBJ1-2; d_gene: .; v_gene: TRBV7-3; CDR3nt: TGTGCCAGCAGCCTAGGCGCAGTCCCTGGGCACTATGGCTACACCTTC; CDR3aa: CASSLGAVPGHYGYTF
len: 15; abundance: .; j_gene: TRBJ1-1; d_gene: .; v_gene: TRBV11-2; CDR3nt: TGTGCCAGCAGCTTATCGACAGGCGGGAACACTGAAGCTTTCTTT; CDR3aa: CASSLSTGGNTEAFF
len: 14; abundance: .; j_gene: TRBJ2-1; d_gene: .; v_gene: TRBV18; CDR3nt: TGTGCCAGCTCACGGGGAGGCAGGACCAATGAGCAGTTCTTC; CDR3aa: CASSRGGRTNEQFF
len: 15; abundance: .; j_gene: TRBJ1-4; d_gene: TRBD1; v_gene: TRBV4-1; CDR3nt: TGCGCCAGCAGCGCCTACAGGGGGGAGATTGAAAAACTGTTTTTT; CDR3aa: CASSAYRGEIEKLFF
len: 15; abundance: once; j_gene: TRBJ2-7; d_gene: TRBD1; v_gene: TRBV7-2; CDR3nt: TGTGCCAGCACCAGAACAGGGGGATACTCCTACGAGCAGTACTTC; CDR3aa: CASTRTGGYSYEQYF
len: 15; abundance: .; j_gene: TRBJ2-7; d_gene: TRBD2; v_gene: TRBV5-1; CDR3nt: TGCGCCAGCAGCTGGACCGGGACTAGGGGCTACGAGCAGTACTTC; CDR3aa: CASSWTGTRGYEQYF
len: 11; abundance: .; j_gene: TRBJ2-1; d_gene: .; v_gene: TRBV11-2; CDR3nt: TGTGCCAGCAGCCTAAGCGGTGAGCAGTTCTTC; CDR3aa: CASSLSGEQFF
len: 17; abundance: .; j_gene: TRBJ2-1; d_gene: TRBD2; v_gene: TRBV4-3; CDR3nt: TGCGCCAGCAGCCCCATGCCCCGGGACTACACCTACAATGAGCAGTTCTTC; CDR3aa: CASSPMPRDYTYNEQFF
len: 12; abundance: .; j_gene: TRBJ1-4; d_gene: .; v_gene: TRBV7-9; CDR3nt: TGTGCCAGCAGTACCGGGAATGAAAAACTGTTTTTT; CDR3aa: CASSTGNEKLFF
len: 13; abundance: .; j_gene: TRBJ2-7; d_gene: .; v_gene: TRBV7-9; CDR3nt: TGTGCCAGCAGCCCCACACAGGGCTACGAGCAGTACTTC; CDR3aa: CASSPTQGYEQYF
len: 15; abundance: .; j_gene: TRBJ2-3; d_gene: TRBD2; v_gene: TRBV5-1; CDR3nt: TGCGCCAGCAGCTTGGTAGCGGGAGGCGGAGATACGCAGTATTTT; CDR3aa: CASSLVAGGGDTQYF
len: 17; abundance: .; j_gene: TRBJ2-3; d_gene: TRBD2; v_gene: TRBV28; CDR3nt: TGTGCCAGCAGCCCAGGACTAGCGGGAGGGTACACAGATACGCAGTATTTT; CDR3aa: CASSPGLAGGYTDTQYF
len: 14; abundance: few; j_gene: TRBJ1-1; d_gene: .; v_gene: TRBV15; CDR3nt: TGTGCCACCAGCAGAGGAGTTGGGCCAAATGAAGCTTTCTTT; CDR3aa: CATSRGVGPNEAFF
len: 14; abundance: .; j_gene: TRBJ2-3; d_gene: .; v_gene: TRBV11-2; CDR3nt: TGTGCCAGCAGCTCAATGAGGGGCCCAGATACGCAGTATTTT; CDR3aa: CASSSMRGPDTQYF
len: 16; abundance: .; j_gene: TRBJ1-1; d_gene: .; v_gene: TRBV28; CDR3nt: TGTGCCAGCAGTTTAATAGGCAGGGGTATGAACACTGAAGCTTTCTTT; CDR3aa: CASSLIGRGMNTEAFF
len: 14; abundance: once; j_gene: TRBJ2-3; d_gene: .; v_gene: TRBV9; CDR3nt: TGTGCCAGCAGCGCCCGGACAGGCACAGATACGCAGTATTTT; CDR3aa: CASSARTGTDTQYF
len: 15; abundance: .; j_gene: TRBJ2-2; d_gene: .; v_gene: TRBV7-3; CDR3nt: TGTGCCAGCAGCTTAACGGCCAGGGGACAAGGGGAGCTGTTTTTT; CDR3aa: CASSLTARGQGELFF
len: 15; abundance: .; j_gene: TRBJ1-1; d_gene: .; v_gene: TRBV7-2; CDR3nt: TGCGCCAGCAGCCAAGGAACAGCCTTTTACACTGAAGCTTTCTTT; CDR3aa: CASSQGTAFYTEAFF
len: 16; abundance: .; j_gene: TRBJ2-5; d_gene: TRBD2; v_gene: TRBV5-1; CDR3nt: TGCGCCAGCAGCTTGGCTAGCGCTAGCGGCTCTCGGACCCAGTACTTC; CDR3aa: CASSLASASGSRTQYF
len: 14; abundance: .; j_gene: TRBJ2-1; d_gene: TRBD2; v_gene: TRBV5-4; CDR3nt: TGTGCCAGCAGCGCCGGACTAGCGGGAATTGAGCAGTTCTTC; CDR3aa: CASSAGLAGIEQFF
len: 15; abundance: .; j_gene: TRBJ2-7; d_gene: .; v_gene: TRBV5-6; CDR3nt: TGTGCCAGCAGCTGGCGGGCGGAGCTCCGATACGAGCAGTACTTC; CDR3aa: CASSWRAELRYEQYF
len: 15; abundance: .; j_gene: TRBJ2-4; d_gene: .; v_gene: TRBV27; CDR3nt: TGTGCCAGCAGGGAATGGAGGGGTGCAGAGAGCATTCAGTACTTC; CDR3aa: CASREWRGAESIQYF
len: 13; abundance: .; j_gene: TRBJ2-3; d_gene: .; v_gene: TRBV7-2; CDR3nt: TGTGCCAGCAGCTCCCTTTCCTTAGCCACGCAGTATTTT; CDR3aa: CASSSLSLATQYF
len: 14; abundance: .; j_gene: TRBJ1-1; d_gene: .; v_gene: TRBV28; CDR3nt: TGTGCCAGCAGTTTATCCCCGAGTAACACTGAAGCTTTCTTT; CDR3aa: CASSLSPSNTEAFF